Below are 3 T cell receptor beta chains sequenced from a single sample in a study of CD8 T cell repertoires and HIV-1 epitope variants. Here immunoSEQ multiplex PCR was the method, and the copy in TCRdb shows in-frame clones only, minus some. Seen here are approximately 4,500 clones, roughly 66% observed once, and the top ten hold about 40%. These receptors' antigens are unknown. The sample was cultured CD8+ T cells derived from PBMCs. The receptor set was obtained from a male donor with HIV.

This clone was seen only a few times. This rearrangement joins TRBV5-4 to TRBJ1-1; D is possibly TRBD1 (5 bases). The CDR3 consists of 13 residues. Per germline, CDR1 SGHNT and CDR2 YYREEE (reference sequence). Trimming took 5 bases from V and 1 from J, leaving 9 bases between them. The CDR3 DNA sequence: TGTGCCAGCAGTCTCGACAGGAACACTGAAGCTTTCTTT. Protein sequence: CASSLDRNTEAFF.

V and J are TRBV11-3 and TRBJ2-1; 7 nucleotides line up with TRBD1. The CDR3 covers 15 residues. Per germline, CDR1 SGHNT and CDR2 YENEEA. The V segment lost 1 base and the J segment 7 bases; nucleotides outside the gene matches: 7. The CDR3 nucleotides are TGTGCCAGCAGCTTAGTCAGGGGGATTTTAAATGAGCAGTTCTTC. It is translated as CASSLVRGILNEQFF.

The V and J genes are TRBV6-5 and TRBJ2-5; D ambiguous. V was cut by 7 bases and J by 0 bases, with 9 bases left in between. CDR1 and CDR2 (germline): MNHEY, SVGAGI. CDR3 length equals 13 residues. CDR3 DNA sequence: TGTGCCAGCACCGGACGAGACCAAGAGACCCAGTACTTC. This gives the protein CASTGRDQETQYF.